A selection of T cell receptor beta chains follows, all from one sample in a study of shared clonotypes between healthy human individuals. TCRdb's copy holds only in-frame clones and misses some; the assay was immunoSEQ multiplex PCR. This sample has 2 million to 3 million clones; approximately 92% occur once, and the top ten carry roughly 0.14%. Material: naive CD4+ T cells sorted from blood. The receptor set was obtained from a man younger than 35 in good health. CDR3s include the opening cysteine and the closing phenylalanine or tryptophan. A D gene is named only where the DNA matches it firmly. The listing skips clone size in some rows; elsewhere it reads once, few, many or a size class.

V gene	D gene	J gene	clone size	CDR3 DNA	CDR3 protein
TRBV27	TRBD1	TRBJ1-5	.	TGTGCCAGCAGTTCGGGGACAGGGGGCGATCAGCCCCAGCATTTT	CASSSGTGGDQPQHF
TRBV25-1	.	TRBJ2-7	.	TGTGCCAGCAGTGAACCAGCCTCTGTCAACGAGCAGTACTTC	CASSEPASVNEQYF
TRBV5-1	.	TRBJ2-3	.	TGCGCCAGCAGCAAGGGGACCAGCACAGATACGCAGTATTTT	CASSKGTSTDTQYF
TRBV5-5	.	TRBJ2-3	.	TGTGCCAGCAGCCCCCGGGGGGCCTTAACAGATACGCAGTATTTT	CASSPRGALTDTQYF
TRBV7-9	TRBD2	TRBJ2-3	.	TGTGCCAGCGAGTCAGCGGGGGGCCCTGCAGATACGCAGTATTTT	CASESAGGPADTQYF
TRBV6-1	.	TRBJ2-7	.	TGTGCCAGCACAGAAGCCTACGAGCAGTACTTC	CASTEAYEQYF
TRBV10-2	TRBD2	TRBJ2-5	.	TGCGCCAGCAATCCCCCGGGACTAGTGGCGATAGAGACCCAGTACTTC	CASNPPGLVAIETQYF
TRBV30	TRBD1	TRBJ2-1	.	TGTGCCTGGAGTCCTGGGGACAGGGTATACAATGAGCAGTTCTTC	CAWSPGDRVYNEQFF
TRBV9	TRBD2	TRBJ2-2	.	TGTGCCAGCAGCCCCGGGACTACCAACACCGGGGAGCTGTTTTTT	CASSPGTTNTGELFF
TRBV4-1	.	TRBJ1-4	once	TGCGCCAGCAGCAAAGCAGGGGCTAAGGCTAATGAAAAACTGTTTTTT	CASSKAGAKANEKLFF
TRBV18	TRBD1	TRBJ2-1	.	TGTGCCAGCTCCCGAAGGCAGGGGGCATACAATGAGCAGTTCTTC	CASSRRQGAYNEQFF
TRBV2	.	TRBJ1-1	few	TGTGCCAGCAGTGGGAACTCCCGAGGAGGAGCTTTCTTT	CASSGNSRGGAFF
TRBV6-5	TRBD2	TRBJ2-7	.	TGTGCCAGCAGGCCCGGGGGGGTCCACTCCTACGAGCAGTACTTC	CASRPGGVHSYEQYF
TRBV2	.	TRBJ1-1	.	TGTGCCAGCATCTACAGCATGAACACTGAAGCTTTCTTT	CASIYSMNTEAFF
TRBV5-1	.	TRBJ2-1	.	TGCGCCAGCAGCATAACGGGGGATGAGCAGTTCTTC	CASSITGDEQFF
TRBV28	.	TRBJ1-4	.	TGTGCCAGCAGGTACAGGGTTACTAATGAAAAACTGTTTTTT	CASRYRVTNEKLFF
TRBV6-5	TRBD1	TRBJ2-1	.	TGTGCCAGCAGTTACTCGGGACAGCTGTACAATGAGCAGTTCTTC	CASSYSGQLYNEQFF
TRBV2	.	TRBJ1-5	.	TGTGCCAGCAGCGAACAGGGAGATAGCAATCAGCCCCAGCATTTT	CASSEQGDSNQPQHF
TRBV5-1	.	TRBJ2-5	.	TGCGCCAGCAGCCTGGAGGGGGGAAGGGGAGAGACCCAGTACTTC	CASSLEGGRGETQYF
TRBV5-1	TRBD2	TRBJ2-3	.	TGCGCCAGCAGCCGGGGAGGGATCACAGATACGCAGTATTTT	CASSRGGITDTQYF
TRBV5-6	TRBD1	TRBJ1-6	.	TGTGCCAGCAGCTTGACAGGGGGAAATTCACCCCTCCACTTT	CASSLTGGNSPLHF
TRBV29-1	TRBD1	TRBJ2-1	.	TGCAGCGTTGAAGATAGGGGGACAGGGGCTAACAATGAGCAGTTCTTC	CSVEDRGTGANNEQFF
TRBV20-1	.	TRBJ2-7	.	TGCAGTGCTAGTCGCGAGGAGCAGTACTTC	CSASREEQYF
TRBV18	TRBD1	TRBJ2-1	.	TGTGCCAGCTCACCACCGGCAGGGGGCACCTACAATGAGCAGTTCTTC	CASSPPAGGTYNEQFF
TRBV6-5	.	TRBJ1-2	.	TGTGCCAGCAGTCCTTCGGGGGGGAACTATGGCTACACCTTC	CASSPSGGNYGYTF
TRBV5-1	.	TRBJ1-4	.	TGCGCCAGCAGCTTGGGTCGTAATGAAAAACTGTTTTTT	CASSLGRNEKLFF
TRBV28	TRBD1	TRBJ1-6	.	TGTGCCAGCAGTTTCCAAACTCCCGGGACAGGGAATTCACCCCTCCACTTT	CASSFQTPGTGNSPLHF
TRBV19	TRBD2	TRBJ2-7	.	TGTGCCAGTGGGCCTAGCGGGAGACGGGGCGAGCAGTACTTC	CASGPSGRRGEQYF
TRBV30	TRBD2	TRBJ2-1	few	TGTGCCTGGAGTGTTACTAGCGGGGGGGGAACGCAGTTCTTC	CAWSVTSGGGTQFF
TRBV5-1	.	TRBJ2-3	.	TGCGCCAGCAGCCCCCCTGGGGGAAGCACAGATACGCAGTATTTT	CASSPPGGSTDTQYF
TRBV27	TRBD1	TRBJ1-5	.	TGTGCCAGCAGTTTAAGACAGGGGGTTAATCAGCCCCAGCATTTT	CASSLRQGVNQPQHF
TRBV5-4	TRBD2	TRBJ2-3	once	TGTGCCAGCAGGCCAGCGGGAGTAGCAGATACGCAGTATTTT	CASRPAGVADTQYF
TRBV21-1	.	TRBJ2-7	.	TGTGCCAGCAGCAAAGTAGGACAGAGGCCGTCCTACGAGCAGTACTTC	CASSKVGQRPSYEQYF
TRBV6-5	.	TRBJ1-1	.	TGTGCCAGCACCCTGGGGACGAACACTGAAGCTTTCTTT	CASTLGTNTEAFF
TRBV4-3	.	TRBJ2-1	.	TGCGCCAGCAGCCAAGATTGGAATGAGCAGTTCTTC	CASSQDWNEQFF
TRBV14	TRBD1	TRBJ1-1	few	TGTGCCAGCAGAAGACAGGGTGTGAACACTGAAGCTTTCTTT	CASRRQGVNTEAFF
TRBV10-3	.	TRBJ1-2	.	TGTGCCACCTCTCGGACCGACTTTAACTATGGCTACACCTTC	CATSRTDFNYGYTF
TRBV29-1	.	TRBJ1-6	.	TGCAGCGTATCGACAGGAATTTCTTCACCCCTCCACTTT	CSVSTGISSPLHF
TRBV5-4	TRBD2	TRBJ2-1	.	TGTGCCAGCAGCGCGGGGACTAGCGGGAGGAATGAGCAGTTCTTC	CASSAGTSGRNEQFF
TRBV7-3	.	TRBJ2-6	few	TGTGCCAGCAGGTTTCCATCTGGGGCCAACGTCCTGACTTTC	CASRFPSGANVLTF